These 27 T cell receptor beta chains originate from one sample sequenced in a study of T cell changes during pregnancy in multiple sclerosis. Method: immunoSEQ multiplex PCR; TCRdb's copy keeps in-frame clones and lacks some. The data show tens of thousands of clones, 88% seen once. Specimen: peripheral blood, collected in the first trimester of pregnancy. These receptors came from a female donor with multiple sclerosis, enrolled in a pregnancy study.

V is TRBV28 and J is TRBJ2-7; D might be TRBD2 (6 bases). The CDR3 runs 15 residues. Trimming cost V 2 bases and J 1 base, with 12 bases left between them. Germline lookup yields CDR1 MDHEN and CDR2 SYDVKM. The CDR3 sequence: CASSLGGSESYEQYF. CDR3 coding DNA: TGTGCCAGCAGTTTAGGGGGGAGCGAGTCCTACGAGCAGTACTTC. Together with reference TRBV28 and TRBJ2-7, the CDR3 gives the full variable domain: DVKVTQSSRYLVKRTGEKVFLECVQDMDHENMFWYRQDPGLGLRLIYFSYDVKMKEKGDIPEGYSVSREKKERFSLILESASTNQTSMYLCASSLGGSESYEQYFGPGTRLTVT.

This chain links TRBV30 with TRBJ1-2, with TRBD1 matching over 11 bases. V shed 5 bases, J shed 4 bases, and the junction held 9 bases outside the gene matches. CDR1 and CDR2 from the germline V gene are GTSNPN and SVGIG (reference sequence). The CDR3 totals 15 residues. The chain's CDR3 is CAWLLPGTGGYGYTF. The DNA of the CDR3 is TGTGCCTGGCTCCTACCCGGGACAGGGGGCTATGGCTACACCTTC.

The chain is built from TRBV4-3 and TRBJ2-7; TRBD1 might be the D (6 bases). The CDR3 extends over 15 amino acids. Looked up from germline, CDR1 is LGHNA and CDR2 is YSLEER. Trimming removed 0 bases at V and 4 bases at J, with 13 bases between. The CDR3 bases are TGCGCCAGCAGCCAAGATGCCGAGGGGGAATACGAGCAGTACTTC. Its translation is CASSQDAEGEYEQYF.

V is TRBV6-1 and J is TRBJ1-2; no clear D gene. The CDR3 is made up of 13 amino acids. CDR1 and CDR2 (germline): MNHNS, SASEGT. Deletions cut 6 bases from V and 3 bases from J, with 11 bases between. CDR3 DNA: TGTGCCAGCAGGAATCAGGTAGACTATGGCTACACCTTC. Encoded protein: CASRNQVDYGYTF.

This rearrangement joins TRBV5-1 to TRBJ2-1; maybe TRBD2 (7 bases). The CDR3 extends over 16 amino acids. The V and J ends lost 7 bases and 1 base respectively, with 18 bases between them. CDR1 SGHRS and CDR2 YFSETQ come from the germline V gene. As DNA, the CDR3 is TGCGCCAGCGACCCCGGGGGCGGGAGTTCCTACAATGAGCAGTTCTTC. It specifies CASDPGGGSSYNEQFF.

The genes are TRBV18 and TRBJ2-1, with D perhaps matching TRBD1 (5 bases). The V and J ends lost 0 bases and 6 bases respectively, with 6 bases between them. CDR1 is KGHSH, CDR2 LQKENI, per germline. The CDR3 extends over 13 amino acids. CDR3 sequence: CASSPPQGNEQFF. In DNA form, the CDR3 reads TGTGCCAGCTCACCACCGCAGGGCAATGAGCAGTTCTTC.

The rearrangement links TRBV28 to TRBJ2-1; TRBD1 agrees at 8 bases. Germline CDR1 and CDR2: MDHEN and SYDVKM. Trimming removed 6 bases from V and 0 bases from J; junction bases left unmatched: 7. CDR3 size: 16 residues. CDR3 amino acids: CASRTRGPTSYNEQFF. CDR3 nucleotides: TGTGCCAGCAGAACCAGGGGGCCAACCTCCTACAATGAGCAGTTCTTC.

This clone was seen just once. CDR3 amino acids: CASSPGTVTYNEQFF. CDR3 DNA: TGCGCCAGCAGTCCCGGGACAGTGACCTACAATGAGCAGTTCTTC. This sequence joins TRBV5-1 and TRBJ2-1; 7 nucleotides line up with TRBD1. The ends lost 5 bases at V and 2 bases at J; junction bases unmatched: 7. CDR1 and CDR2 (germline): SGHRS, YFSETQ. The CDR3 sequence is 15 residues long.

The chain is built from TRBV6-6 and TRBJ2-5; 11 nucleotides match TRBD2. This CDR3 contains 15 residues. V trimming: 2 bases; J trimming: 5 bases; junction bases outside the gene matches: 4. CDR1 is MNHNY, CDR2 SVGAGI, per germline (reference sequence). The CDR3 coding sequence is TGTGCCAGCAGTTACCCTAGCGGGAGGTCTGAGACCCAGTACTTC. Amino acid sequence: CASSYPSGRSETQYF.

The chain employs TRBV28 and TRBJ2-5, with 7 positions matching TRBD1. Germline CDR1 is MDHEN and CDR2 is SYDVKM. Losses at the gene ends were 6 bases for V and 5 bases for J; bases not matched to a gene: 6. The CDR3 loop spans 13 amino acids. CDR3 in amino acids: CASRVTGDETQYF. DNA of the CDR3: TGTGCCAGCAGAGTCACAGGGGATGAGACCCAGTACTTC.

This clone was seen only a few times. The genes are TRBV4-1 and TRBJ1-2, with 12 bases lining up with TRBD1. Trimming at V came to 5 bases and at J to 4 bases, leaving 5 bases not matched to a gene. Per the germline V gene, CDR1 is MGHRA and CDR2 is YSYEKL. The CDR3 sequence is 15 residues long. The CDR3 here is CASSKGTGGSYGYTF. In nucleotides, the CDR3 is TGCGCCAGCAGCAAAGGGACAGGGGGCAGCTATGGCTACACCTTC.

Concerning this clone: The germline gene is not matched at one end of the junction; a read error may be the cause. V gene TRBV2 combines with J gene TRBJ2-5; 7 nucleotides agree with TRBD2. Germline-derived CDR1 and CDR2 are SNHLY and FYNNEI. This CDR3 comprises 14 residues. The chain's CDR3 is CASKPTSVQGTQYF. The CDR3 region has the DNA TGTGCCAGCAAACCAACTAGCGTTCAAGGGACCCAGTACTTC.

The genes are TRBV9 and TRBJ2-7, with 7 bases fitting TRBD1. Unmatched junction bases numbered 5, after V lost 3 bases and J lost 2 bases. Germline V gives CDR1 SGDLS, CDR2 YYNGEE. The CDR3 extends over 14 amino acids. This chain's CDR3 is CASSDRDRPYEQYF. For the CDR3, the DNA is TGTGCCAGCAGCGACCGGGACAGACCCTACGAGCAGTACTTC.

The J gene is TRBJ2-1, the V gene TRBV18; maybe TRBD1 (5 bases). V was cut by 3 bases and J by 4 bases, with 7 bases left in between. Germline V gene sequence: CDR1 KGHSH, CDR2 LQKENI. The CDR3 covers 13 residues. CDR3 DNA: TGTGCCAGCTCACCCCAGGGTTACAATGAGCAGTTCTTC. Its protein product is CASSPQGYNEQFF.

The CDR3 sequence is CASRPSVNSYEQYF. The DNA for the CDR3 is TGTGCCAGCAGACCGAGCGTAAACTCCTACGAGCAGTACTTC. This chain links TRBV27 with TRBJ2-7; the D is unclear. The V end lost 6 bases, the J end lost 0 bases, and 12 bases lay between the germline ends. Germline V gene lookup returns CDR1 MNHEY and CDR2 SMNVEV (reference sequence). This CDR3 has 14 amino acids.

The chain couples TRBV1 to TRBJ1-5; the table calls TRBD1, which could not be checked here. TRBV1 is a documented pseudogene. The CDR3 loop spans 17 amino acids. The CDR3 sequence: CTSSQDRGTGGFQPQHF. DNA for the CDR3: TGCACCAGCAGCCAAGATCGGGGGACAGGGGGTTTCCAGCCCCAGCATTTT.

V and J are TRBV5-1 and TRBJ2-3, with 8 bases matching TRBD1. CDR3 length equals 14 residues. Looked up from germline, CDR1 is SGHRS and CDR2 is YFSETQ. The trim removed 0 bases at V and 10 bases at J, leaving 7 bases unmatched. The CDR3 sequence is CASSLEDRVLSQYF. CDR3 nucleotide sequence: TGCGCCAGCAGCTTGGAGGACAGGGTTCTTTCGCAGTATTTT. Full variable domain (missing parts from reference TRBV5-1 and TRBJ2-3): KAGVTQTPRYLIKTRGQQVTLSCSPISGHRSVSWYQQTPGQGLQFLFEYFSETQRNKGNFPGRFSGRQFSNSRSEMNVSTLELGDSALYLCASSLEDRVLSQYFGPGTRLTVL.

The V and J genes are TRBV15 and TRBJ1-2; D call uncertain. CDR1 and CDR2 from the germline V gene are LNHNV and YYDKDF (reference sequence). V lost 0 bases and J lost 1, with 9 bases in between. The CDR3 totals 15 residues. The CDR3 loop is CATSRDQQSNYGYTF. CDR3 DNA: TGTGCCACCAGCAGAGACCAACAGAGTAACTATGGCTACACCTTC.

This chain uses TRBV4-2 with TRBJ2-7; 9 bases map to TRBD1. The germline gives CDR1 LGHNA, CDR2 YNFKEQ. Unmatched junction bases numbered 15, after V lost 1 base and J lost 5 bases. The CDR3 sequence is 18 residues long. The DNA for the CDR3 is TGTGCCAGCAGCCAAGCCTGGGCGGGGAGGACAGGGGCCGACGAGCAGTACTTC. Protein product: CASSQAWAGRTGADEQYF.

This chain connects TRBV30 to TRBJ2-7, with D perhaps matching TRBD1 (5 bases). Germline-derived CDR1 and CDR2 are GTSNPN and SVGIG (reference sequence). This CDR3 comprises 14 residues. The germline V and J ends were trimmed by 1 base and 1 base, with 11 bases remaining between them. The CDR3: CAWSGQGLSYEQYF. CDR3 DNA sequence: TGTGCCTGGAGTGGGCAGGGCCTTTCCTACGAGCAGTACTTC.

V gene TRBV2 combines with J gene TRBJ2-1; 12 nucleotides line up with TRBD2. The germline V gene encodes CDR1 SNHLY and CDR2 FYNNEI. The CDR3 length is 13 residues. The ends lost 6 bases at V and 8 bases at J; junction bases unmatched: 2. Here the CDR3 DNA reads TGTGCCAGCAGGACTAGCGGGAGCGATGAGCAGTTCTTC. Amino acids: CASRTSGSDEQFF.

The gene calls are TRBV28 and TRBJ2-2; D remains unclear. This CDR3 has 13 amino acids. Germline V gene lookup returns CDR1 MDHEN and CDR2 SYDVKM. Trimming cost V 7 bases and J 4 bases, with 10 bases left between them. The CDR3 bases are TGTGCCAGCATCTGGAGTTCCACCGGGGAGCTGTTTTTT. This codes for CASIWSSTGELFF.

The chain links TRBV5-1 to TRBJ2-5; D possibly corresponds to TRBD1 (7 bases). Trimming took 5 bases from V and 5 from J, leaving 16 bases between them. The CDR3 sequence is 14 residues long. Germline V gene data show CDR1 as SGHRS and CDR2 as YFSETQ. The CDR3 nucleotides read TGCGCCAGCAGGGGCGTCAGGGGGGAGGAGACCCAGTACTTC. Its translation: CASRGVRGEETQYF.

The CDR3 DNA follows: TGCAGCGTACAGGGGGGCCGGGACTATGGCTACACCTTC. Translated: CSVQGGRDYGYTF. The chain recombines TRBV29-1 with TRBJ1-2; TRBD1 matches at 8 bases. V lost 6 bases to trimming and J lost 3 bases; unmatched junction nucleotides: 6. The CDR3 covers 13 residues. Looked up from germline, CDR1 is SQVTM and CDR2 is ANQGSEA.

V is TRBV29-1 and J is TRBJ2-2; 11 positions match TRBD2. CDR1 and CDR2 from the germline V gene are SQVTM and ANQGSEA. The trim removed 4 bases at V and 0 bases at J, leaving 1 base unmatched. This CDR3 has 15 amino acids. The CDR3 is CSVVAGGTNTGELFF. CDR3 nucleotide sequence: TGCAGCGTTGTAGCGGGAGGGACGAACACCGGGGAGCTGTTTTTT.

By share, this clone counts as medium-sized (0.01 to 0.1%). V and J are TRBV5-1 and TRBJ1-1; a possible D gene is TRBD1 (5 bases). V gave up 0 bases and J gave up 3 bases, with 15 bases separating them. The CDR3 runs to 16 residues. CDR1 is SGHRS and CDR2 is YFSETQ in the germline V gene. The CDR3 sequence: CASSLGTHGGDTEAFF. For the CDR3, the DNA is TGCGCCAGCAGCTTGGGGACACACGGAGGGGACACTGAAGCTTTCTTT. Filled out from reference TRBV5-1 and TRBJ1-1, the complete variable domain reads KAGVTQTPRYLIKTRGQQVTLSCSPISGHRSVSWYQQTPGQGLQFLFEYFSETQRNKGNFPGRFSGRQFSNSRSEMNVSTLELGDSALYLCASSLGTHGGDTEAFFGQGTRLTVV.

The chain's CDR3 is CASGAGNTGELFF. The CDR3 coding sequence is TGTGCTAGTGGTGCGGGGAACACCGGGGAGCTGTTTTTT. This chain links TRBV12-5 with TRBJ2-2; weak D call: TRBD2 (5 bases). CDR3 size: 13 residues. V lost 5 bases and J lost 1, with 5 bases in between. CDR1 and CDR2 from the germline V gene are LGHNT and FRNRAP.